Each of the 20 T cell receptor beta chains below was sequenced from the same sample in a study of blood T cell repertoires in COVID-19. The assay was immunoSEQ multiplex PCR, and TCRdb's table has in-frame clones only and misses some. This repertoire shows approximately 270,000 clones, around 89% found once; its top ten account for approximately 0.84%. The sample consisted of peripheral blood. The receptors derive from a man aged 25-40 years with acute or convalescent COVID-19.

The chain employs TRBV28 and TRBJ1-4; 9 positions agree with TRBD1. This CDR3 comprises 18 residues. With 6 bases clipped from V and 8 bases from J, the junction kept 19 bases outside the gene matches. Per germline, CDR1 MDHEN and CDR2 SYDVKM. This CDR3 is CASRLTGTGRSRREKLFF. CDR3 nucleotides: TGTGCCAGCAGGCTTACCGGGACAGGGAGGTCGAGGCGGGAAAAACTGTTTTTT.

V gene TRBV9 combines with J gene TRBJ2-5; TRBD2 agrees at 9 bases. The CDR3 spans 16 residues. Trimming at V came to 1 base and at J to 4 bases, leaving 8 bases not matched to a gene. Germline V gene lookup returns CDR1 SGDLS and CDR2 YYNGEE. CDR3 DNA sequence: TGTGCCAGCAGCGTAAGCCCAGCGGGGGGAGGAGAGACCCAGTACTTC. Amino acid sequence: CASSVSPAGGGETQYF. Combining the CDR3 with reference TRBV9 and TRBJ2-5 gives the whole variable domain DSGVTQTPKHLITATGQRVTLRCSPRSGDLSVYWYQQSLDQGLQFLIQYYNGEERAKGNILERFSAQQFPDLHSELNLSSLELGDSALYFCASSVSPAGGGETQYFGPGTRLLVL.

The J gene is TRBJ2-3, the V gene TRBV19, with no clear D. Trimming took off 8 bases at V and 1 base at J, with 13 bases between the two ends. Germline CDR1 LNHDA, CDR2 SQIVND (reference sequence). This CDR3 is 14 amino acids long. The CDR3 DNA sequence: TGTGCCAGTGGCCCGTGGCAGGGCACAGATACGCAGTATTTT. Residues: CASGPWQGTDTQYF. The complete variable domain, with remaining parts taken from reference TRBV19 and TRBJ2-3, reads DGGITQSPKYLFRKEGQNVTLSCEQNLNHDAMYWYRQDPGQGLRLIYYSQIVNDFQKGDIAEGYSVSREKKESFPLTVTSAQKNPTAFYLCASGPWQGTDTQYFGPGTRLTVL.

V gene TRBV7-3 combines with J gene TRBJ1-1, with D possibly being TRBD1 (6 bases). The CDR3 consists of 13 residues. V was clipped by 5 bases and J by 4 bases, with 11 bases between them. Germline V gene lookup returns CDR1 SGHTA and CDR2 FQGTGA. CDR3 nucleotide sequence: TGTGCCAGCAGCCCGGACAGCTTCACTGAAGCTTTCTTT. Translated: CASSPDSFTEAFF.

The rearrangement uses TRBV11-2 and TRBJ1-6, with 11 bases fitting TRBD1. The CDR3 spans 15 residues. V lost 2 bases to trimming and J lost 11 bases; unmatched junction nucleotides: 5. Germline CDR1 and CDR2: SGHAT and FQNNGV. The CDR3 nucleotides are TGTGCCAGCAGCTTACTTTCGGGACAGGGGGCACCCCTCCACTTT. This codes for CASSLLSGQGAPLHF.

The chain uses TRBV5-1 and TRBJ1-4, with D unclear. This CDR3 has 14 residues. Germline CDR1 SGHRS, CDR2 YFSETQ. Trimming took off 5 bases at V and 8 bases at J, with 16 bases between the two ends. The CDR3 spells CASSKSGVGEKLFF. In nucleotides, the CDR3 is TGCGCCAGCAGTAAGTCCGGGGTCGGAGAAAAACTGTTTTTT.

The chain joins TRBV21-1 to TRBJ1-5; the table's D call, TRBD1, has no DNA check behind it. TRBV21-1 is an annotated pseudogene. This CDR3 region has 18 residues. The CDR3 region is CASSKPATGFRSNQPQHF. In DNA form, the CDR3 reads TGTGCCAGCAGCAAACCGGCGACAGGGTTTAGGAGCAATCAGCCCCAGCATTTT.

J is TRBJ2-5 and V is TRBV6-5, with 8 bases lining up with TRBD2. Germline V lookup: CDR1 MNHEY, CDR2 SVGAGI. The CDR3 totals 14 residues. Germline trimming cut 6 bases from V and 3 bases from J; bases unmatched to any gene: 6. CDR3 sequence: CASSKGLVEETQYF. For the CDR3, the DNA is TGTGCCAGCAGCAAGGGACTAGTCGAAGAGACCCAGTACTTC.

The genes are TRBV9 and TRBJ2-7; a weak D match, TRBD1 (5 bases). With 1 base removed from V and 6 bases from J, the gap between germline ends came to 14 bases. This CDR3 contains 14 residues. In germline, CDR1 is SGDLS, CDR2 YYNGEE. In DNA, the CDR3 is TGTGCCAGCAGCGTAAGTCCCCAGGGTCTCGAGCAGTACTTC. Translated: CASSVSPQGLEQYF.

As DNA, the CDR3 is TGTGCCAGCAGCTTAGGGCAGGGTTCCAATTCACCCCTCCACTTT. This encodes CASSLGQGSNSPLHF. The rearrangement links TRBV7-6 to TRBJ1-6; the D gene is possibly TRBD1 (5 bases). CDR3 length: 15 amino acids. Germline V CDR1 and CDR2: SGHVS, FNYEAQ. V was pared by 1 base and J by 7 bases, with 11 bases between.

The chain uses TRBV28 and TRBJ2-1; 10 nucleotides align to TRBD2. The CDR3 consists of 17 residues. V was pared by 8 bases and J by 1 base, with 11 bases of the junction left unmatched. Per the germline V gene, CDR1 is MDHEN and CDR2 is SYDVKM. The CDR3 sequence: CASPVVAGGQSYNEQFF. CDR3 nucleotide sequence: TGTGCCAGCCCCGTAGTAGCGGGGGGTCAATCCTACAATGAGCAGTTCTTC. The full variable domain, with the rest looked up from reference TRBV28 and TRBJ2-1, is DVKVTQSSRYLVKRTGEKVFLECVQDMDHENMFWYRQDPGLGLRLIYFSYDVKMKEKGDIPEGYSVSREKKERFSLILESASTNQTSMYLCASPVVAGGQSYNEQFFGPGTRLTVL.

This chain uses TRBV3-1 (or the pseudogene TRBV3-2) with TRBJ1-3, with 8 bases identical to TRBD1. The CDR3 has 15 amino acids. The junction had 7 bases not matched to a gene; V was cut back by 5 bases and J by 4 bases. Per germline, CDR1 LGHDT and CDR2 YNNKEL (reference sequence). CDR3 in DNA: TGTGCCAGCAGCACTGGACAGGGTCGGGGAAACACCATATATTTT. It codes for CASSTGQGRGNTIYF.

The rearrangement links TRBV30 to TRBJ1-6, with 10 bases aligning to TRBD1. Germline V gene data show CDR1 as GTSNPN and CDR2 as SVGIG (reference sequence). CDR3 size: 14 residues. The V segment lost 5 bases and the J segment 10 bases; nucleotides outside the gene matches: 8. Here the CDR3 DNA reads TGTGCCTGGGATACCGGGACAGGGGTCTCACCCCTCCACTTT. The encoded protein is CAWDTGTGVSPLHF.

This chain joins TRBV27 and TRBJ1-5; tentative D call: TRBD1 (6 bases). Germline-derived CDR1 and CDR2 are MNHEY and SMNVEV (reference sequence). The ends were cut back, 5 bases at V and 3 bases at J, with 8 bases in the middle. The CDR3 spans 13 residues. The DNA of the CDR3 is TGTGCCAGCAGTCGGGGGGCCAATCAGCCCCAGCATTTT. As protein: CASSRGANQPQHF.

The genes are TRBV27 and TRBJ2-1, with TRBD2 as a possible D gene (5 bases). Germline V gene lookup returns CDR1 MNHEY and CDR2 SMNVEV (reference sequence). The germline V and J ends were trimmed by 2 bases and 8 bases, with 7 bases remaining between them. CDR3 size: 12 residues. CDR3 protein: CASSLGGYEQFF. DNA of the CDR3: TGTGCCAGCAGTTTAGGAGGATATGAGCAGTTCTTC.

The chain has TRBV30 and TRBJ1-2; D gene ambiguous. V was clipped by 3 bases and J by 2 bases, with 13 bases between them. The CDR3 length is 14 residues. Germline lookup yields CDR1 GTSNPN and CDR2 SVGIG (reference sequence). The CDR3 region is CAWRRASRNYGYTF. As DNA, the CDR3 is TGTGCCTGGAGGCGGGCAAGCCGAAACTATGGCTACACCTTC.

This chain links TRBV27 with TRBJ2-2, with D maybe TRBD2 (6 bases). Germline CDR1 is MNHEY and CDR2 is SMNVEV (reference sequence). Trimming cost V 7 bases and J 6 bases, with 18 bases left between them. The CDR3 sequence is 15 residues long. CDR3 nucleotide sequence: TGTGCCAGCACCACGGGACTCCTTCACCCCGGGGAGCTGTTTTTT. This encodes CASTTGLLHPGELFF.

The chain links TRBV12-3 or TRBV12-4 to TRBJ1-4; D is perhaps TRBD1 (5 bases). V was pared by 11 bases and J by 5 bases, with 12 bases between. The CDR3 spans 12 residues. The CDR3 sequence is CAAGRENEKLFF. In nucleotides, the CDR3 is TGTGCCGCAGGGCGGGAGAATGAAAAACTGTTTTTT.

This clone has a handful of counts. V and J are TRBV3-1 (or the pseudogene TRBV3-2) and TRBJ1-5; D perhaps matches TRBD1 (5 bases). This CDR3 contains 14 residues. Trimming removed 5 bases from V and 9 bases from J, with 17 bases in between. The germline V gene has CDR1 LGHDT and CDR2 YNNKEL (reference sequence). The CDR3 loop reads CASSDRDFKAPQHF. CDR3 nucleotides: TGTGCCAGCAGCGACCGGGACTTCAAGGCGCCCCAGCATTTT.

The chain links TRBV5-5 to TRBJ2-3; TRBD1 is a possible D gene (6 bases). Germline V gives CDR1 SGHKS, CDR2 YYEKEE (reference sequence). This CDR3 has 14 residues. Between the trimmed V and J ends, which lost 4 bases and 1 base, there was a span of 10 bases. CDR3 sequence (DNA): TGTGCCAGCAGCAACAGGGTCGGCACAGATACGCAGTATTTT. This sequence encodes CASSNRVGTDTQYF. Full variable domain (missing parts from reference TRBV5-5 and TRBJ2-3): DAGVTQSPTHLIKTRGQQVTLRCSPISGHKSVSWYQQVLGQGPQFIFQYYEKEERGRGNFPDRFSARQFPNYSSELNVNALLLGDSALYLCASSNRVGTDTQYFGPGTRLTVL.